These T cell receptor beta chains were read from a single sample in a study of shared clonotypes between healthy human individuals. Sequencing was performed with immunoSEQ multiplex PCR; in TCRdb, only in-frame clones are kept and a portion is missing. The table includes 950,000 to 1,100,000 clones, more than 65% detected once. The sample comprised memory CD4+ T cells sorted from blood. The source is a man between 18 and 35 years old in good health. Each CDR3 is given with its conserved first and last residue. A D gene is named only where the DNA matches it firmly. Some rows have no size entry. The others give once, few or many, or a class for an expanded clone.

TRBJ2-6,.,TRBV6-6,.,TGTGCCAGCAGCCGCGTTTACTCTGGGGCCAACGTCCTGACTTTC,CASSRVYSGANVLTF
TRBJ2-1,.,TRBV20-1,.,TGCAGTGTAGGACCCGGCAATGAGCAGTTCTTC,CSVGPGNEQFF
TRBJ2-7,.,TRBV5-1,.,TGCGCCAGCAGCTTGATCGGGGCGGGGGAGCAGTACTTC,CASSLIGAGEQYF
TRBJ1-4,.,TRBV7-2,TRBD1,TGTGCCAGCAGCCCCGGGACAGGGAAACCAGCTAATGAAAAACTGTTTTTT,CASSPGTGKPANEKLFF
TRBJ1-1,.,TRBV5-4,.,TGTGCCAGCAGCTTGGCCGAAGGGGCAGGGAGGGGGTACAACACTGAAGCTTTCTTT,CASSLAEGAGRGYNTEAFF
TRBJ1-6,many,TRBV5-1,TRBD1,TGCGCCAGCAGCCGGACAGGGGCTAATTCACCCCTCCACTTT,CASSRTGANSPLHF
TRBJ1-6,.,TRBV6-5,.,TGTGCCAGCAGTTCCTTAAAGGATTCACCCCTCCACTTT,CASSSLKDSPLHF
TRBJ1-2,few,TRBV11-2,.,TGTGCCAGCAGCGTGGGGGGTCTCTATGGCTACACCTTC,CASSVGGLYGYTF
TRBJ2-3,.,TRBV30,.,TGTGCCTGGAGTGTAAGCGGCAGCACAGATACGCAGTATTTT,CAWSVSGSTDTQYF
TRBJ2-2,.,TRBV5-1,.,TGCGCCAGCCGGTGGGGGACGAGCGGTGGGGAGCTGTTTTTT,CASRWGTSGGELFF
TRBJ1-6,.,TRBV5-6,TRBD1,TGTGCCAGCAGCTTGGGACAGGGGATGCATTCACCCCTCCACTTT,CASSLGQGMHSPLHF
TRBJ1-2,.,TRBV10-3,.,TGTGCCCCTGGGGGCGGCTATGGCTACACCTTC,CAPGGGYGYTF
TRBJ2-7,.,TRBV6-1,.,TGTGCCAGCAGTGTGGGCGGGACCCAAGCCTACGAGCAGTACTTC,CASSVGGTQAYEQYF
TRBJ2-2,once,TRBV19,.,TGTGCCAGTAGTTCTGAGGGGGCCGGGGAGCTGTTTTTT,CASSSEGAGELFF
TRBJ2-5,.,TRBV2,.,TGTGCCAGCAGCCCACTAGAGCGAGAGACCCAGTACTTC,CASSPLERETQYF